Detailed here is one T cell receptor (beta chain). The antigen it recognizes is unknown. No qualities accompany the bases; no much larger clone lies one base away. Interpreted using the paper, the time point label stands for: baseline before first vaccination. The treatment or condition label, as the study defines it: meningococcal conjugate vaccine given as trial control. The vaccinee samples were drawn from two UK trials, COV001 and COV002, one of which was a single-blind randomized controlled phase 2/3 trial testing AZD1222 (ChAdOx1 nCoV-19) in healthy adults. For TCRbeta chain sequencing, PBMC samples from trial participants were taken at day 0 and at day 28 after the second dose. These data are taken from a study of T cell responses to AZD1222 COVID-19 vaccine (dated by TCRdb to the early 2020s). With regard to the full study: A total of 233 trial participants underwent TCR sequencing, of whom approximately 200 had received two doses of AZD1222 and 26 had received two doses of the MenACWY control vaccine. Enrollment into the trials was organized by age into subgroups of 18-55, 56-69 and 70-plus years, and those subgroups contained 148, 28 and 57 TCR-sequenced participants, respectively. Findings and caveats that apply to the study as a whole: Reportedly, close to half of the unique spike-specific TCRs recognized epitopes lying outside the regions that are mutated in the B.1.351 and B.1.1.7 variants. Only five or six AZD1222 recipients were SARS-CoV-2 seropositive at baseline, limiting conclusions about previously exposed vaccinees. Spike-specific TCR breadth and depth rose significantly after two AZD1222 doses compared with day 0 and with MenACWY recipients. The vaccine-associated CD4 TCRs covered the entire spike protein, and the dominant responses fell in regions 160-218 and 743-854. The 56-69-year group was small, and its depth increase did not reach significance, likely because of low power. Because no day 14 peak-response samples were available, the repertoires could be characterized only after the peak T cell response. Participants were mostly white British, with more females than males. The authors suggested clonal diversity may have been underestimated.

The CDR3 regions of human TCRbeta chains were subjected to immunosequencing. Processing in the source paper ran as follows. TCRs in the repertoires were compared against a reference library of SARS-CoV-2-specific TCRs that had been generated with the MIRA antigen-specificity platform. Breadth was defined as the fraction of unique TCRs that were SARS-CoV-2-associated, and depth was defined as the fraction of total T cells that were SARS-CoV-2-associated. Using the MIRA data, each spike-specific TCR was mapped to the spike region that the TCR reacts to and placed in a CD4 or CD8 class. Log10-transformed breadth and depth values were compared by one-way ANOVA with Sidak's multiple comparisons tests. The clones in this table, taken by TCRdb from immuneACCESS, are in-frame only. Not every clone is retained; where verified, under half of the shortfall comes from an unresolved V gene, and the cause of the rest is unknown. V and J calls and clone size are those listed in that table; D and trimming were worked out from the DNA. The table for this sample lists about 110,000 clones; approximately 88% of them were counted only once. The biggest ten clones account for 13% of the sample.

Taken from cysteine to phenylalanine, the CDR3 has 13 residues. Solely the CDR3 DNA is kept, with 39 bases framed from the first base. The germline V gene specifies SGHDN as CDR1 and FVKESK as CDR2. V loses 4 bases at its end and J loses 3 bases; junction bases beyond the gene matches: 0. The sequenced sample was peripheral blood, obtained on day 0 of MenACWY control vaccination. This TCR was sampled from an adult in good health. The chain uses TRBV14 and TRBJ2-7; 10 middle bases align to TRBD1. The CDR3 here reads CASSRDRGYEQYF. DNA sequence: TGTGCCAGCAGCCGGGACAGGGGCTACGAGCAGTACTTC.